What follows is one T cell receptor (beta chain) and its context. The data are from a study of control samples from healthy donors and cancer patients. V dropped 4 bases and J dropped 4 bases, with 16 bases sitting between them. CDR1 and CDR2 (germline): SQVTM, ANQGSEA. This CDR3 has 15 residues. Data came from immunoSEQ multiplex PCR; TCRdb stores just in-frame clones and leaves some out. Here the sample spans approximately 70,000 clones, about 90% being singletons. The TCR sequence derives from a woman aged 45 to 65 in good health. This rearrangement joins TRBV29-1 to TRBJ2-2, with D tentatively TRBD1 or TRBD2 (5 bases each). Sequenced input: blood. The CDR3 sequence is CSVVLPGRGTGELFF. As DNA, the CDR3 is TGCAGCGTTGTCCTACCGGGACGGGGCACCGGGGAGCTGTTTTTT.